The 21 T cell receptor beta chains reported below all come from one sample, sequenced in a study of OX40 agonist ivuxolimab in advanced cancers. Profiling relied on immunoSEQ multiplex PCR, and the TCRdb table lists in-frame clones only, not all of them. The repertoire includes about 48,000 clones, 80% to 90% of them detected once, and less than 40% sits in the top ten. The sample here was CD4+ or CD8+ T cells sorted from blood, taken in a trial of the OX40 agonist ivuxolimab. The receptors were gathered from an adult with an advanced solid tumor such as melanoma, head and neck, liver or kidney cancer.

This clone was detected once. The rearrangement joins TRBV27 to TRBJ2-5; perhaps D is TRBD1 or TRBD2 (6 bases each). The J call may be incorrect, as the DNA end agrees better with TRBJ2-7. This CDR3 has 14 amino acids. Germline V lookup: CDR1 MNHEY, CDR2 SMNVEV (reference sequence). The CDR3 nucleotides are TGTGCCAGCAGTTTGGGGGGCCCTGACTACGAGCAGTACTTC. Protein: CASSLGGPDYEQYF.

The gene calls are TRBV5-3 and TRBJ2-5, with D possibly matching TRBD2 (5 bases). TRBV5-3 belongs to the ORF category, with a function that is uncertain. Trimming removed 6 bases at V and 5 bases at J, with 14 bases between. The CDR3 has 13 residues. This CDR3 is CARMKPSGETQYF. The CDR3 DNA follows: TGTGCCAGAATGAAGCCCTCGGGGGAGACCCAGTACTTC.

This chain uses TRBV5-1 with TRBJ1-4; 7 nucleotides line up with TRBD1. V was clipped by 4 bases and J by 4 bases; unmatched bases: 7. In germline, CDR1 is SGHRS, CDR2 YFSETQ. The CDR3 runs to 15 residues. The chain's CDR3 is CASSPGQVFNEKLFF. The CDR3 DNA sequence: TGCGCCAGCAGCCCAGGACAGGTTTTTAATGAAAAACTGTTTTTT.

The chain joins TRBV18 to TRBJ1-2; D is perhaps TRBD1 (6 bases). This CDR3 is 17 amino acids long. Between the trimmed V and J ends, which lost 2 bases and 3 bases, there was a span of 19 bases. The V gene's germline CDR1 is KGHSH and CDR2 LQKENI. The CDR3 is CASSPATYRDFDYGYTF. The CDR3 bases are TGTGCCAGCTCACCAGCCACCTACAGGGACTTCGACTATGGCTACACCTTC.

This clone has more than one count but fewer than ten. The V call is TRBV30, the J call TRBJ1-4; no reliable D call. Germline V gene data show CDR1 as GTSNPN and CDR2 as SVGIG (reference sequence). The CDR3 consists of 16 residues. Deletions cut 3 bases from V and 3 bases from J, with 17 bases between. CDR3 nucleotides: TGTGCCTGGAGCCTTCCCCGGGTCTCGGCTAATGAAAAACTGTTTTTT. Translation gives CAWSLPRVSANEKLFF. The full variable domain, completed using reference TRBV30 and TRBJ1-4, is SQTIHQWPATLVQPVGSPLSLECTVEGTSNPNLYWYRQAAGRGLQLLFYSVGIGQISSEVPQNLSASRPQDRQFILSSKKLLLSDSGFYLCAWSLPRVSANEKLFFGSGTQLSVL.

The chain employs TRBV19 and TRBJ2-5; the D is unclear. The germline V gene encodes CDR1 LNHDA and CDR2 SQIVND (reference sequence). V lost 4 bases and J 4 bases, leaving 10 bases between the germline ends. There are 13 residues in the CDR3. CDR3 in amino acids: CASSTFGRETQYF. In nucleotides, the CDR3 is TGTGCCAGTAGTACCTTTGGGCGAGAGACCCAGTACTTC.

The chain links TRBV27 to TRBJ2-3; D tentatively reads TRBD1 or TRBD2 (5 bases each). The CDR3 loop spans 13 amino acids. CDR1 MNHEY and CDR2 SMNVEV come from the germline V gene (reference sequence). The ends were cut back, 4 bases at V and 6 bases at J, with 11 bases in the middle. In nucleotides, the CDR3 is TGTGCCAGCAGTTATCAGGGCGGGGATACGCAGTATTTT. Translation: CASSYQGGDTQYF.

The rearrangement uses TRBV27 and TRBJ1-5; weak D call: TRBD1 (5 bases). The CDR3 totals 13 residues. Germline V CDR1 and CDR2: MNHEY, SMNVEV (reference sequence). With 3 bases removed from V and 6 bases from J, the gap between germline ends came to 9 bases. CDR3: CASSLGLSQPQHF. The CDR3 DNA reads TGTGCCAGCAGTTTGGGGCTCAGTCAGCCCCAGCATTTT.

This clone was seen just once. The genes are TRBV5-5 and TRBJ2-1; the D gene could be TRBD1 or TRBD2 (5 bases each). V lost 7 bases and J lost 0, with 17 bases in between. CDR3 length: 16 amino acids. Germline CDR1 SGHKS, CDR2 YYEKEE (reference sequence). The CDR3 nucleotides are TGTGCCAGCTCTCTAGGGACCGCAAGCTCCTACAATGAGCAGTTCTTC. It encodes CASSLGTASSYNEQFF.

The chain couples TRBV27 to TRBJ2-1; 12 bases are shared with TRBD2. Germline CDR1 and CDR2: MNHEY and SMNVEV (reference sequence). The CDR3 runs to 15 residues. With 10 bases clipped from V and 9 bases from J, the junction kept 13 bases outside the gene matches. The CDR3 sequence: CATHELAGGAGEQFF. As DNA, the CDR3 is TGTGCCACCCACGAACTAGCGGGAGGAGCGGGTGAGCAGTTCTTC.

The chain employs TRBV4-1 and TRBJ1-5, with D perhaps matching TRBD1 (6 bases). This CDR3 has 15 amino acids. Between the trimmed V and J ends, which lost 0 bases and 4 bases, there was a span of 10 bases. Germline V CDR1 and CDR2: MGHRA, YSYEKL. CDR3 in DNA: TGCGCCAGCAGCCAAGACGGGACACCGAATCAGCCCCAGCATTTT. This codes for CASSQDGTPNQPQHF.

This sequence joins TRBV15 and TRBJ2-7; D might be TRBD1 (5 bases). The CDR3 runs 12 residues. Germline V gene sequence: CDR1 LNHNV, CDR2 YYDKDF (reference sequence). V lost 6 bases and J 6 bases, leaving 12 bases between the germline ends. The CDR3 DNA reads TGTGCCACCAGGGAGTCCCAGGGCGAGCAGTACTTC. Translated, it gives CATRESQGEQYF.

The chain has TRBV29-1 and TRBJ2-5, with 7 positions matching TRBD1. Germline V lookup: CDR1 SQVTM, CDR2 ANQGSEA. Trimming at V came to 1 base and at J to 0 bases, leaving 11 bases not matched to a gene. The CDR3 totals 17 residues. CDR3 in amino acids: CSVEGTRDRVDQETQYF. For the CDR3, the DNA is TGCAGCGTTGAAGGTACTCGTGACAGGGTTGACCAAGAGACCCAGTACTTC. Full variable domain (outside the CDR3, taken from reference TRBV29-1 and TRBJ2-5): SAVISQKPSRDICQRGTSLTIQCQVDSQVTMMFWYRQQPGQSLTLIATANQGSEATYESGFVIDKFPISRPNLTFSTLTVSNMSPEDSSIYLCSVEGTRDRVDQETQYFGPGTRLLVL.

The chain employs TRBV7-8 and TRBJ2-1; possible D gene TRBD2, 5 bases. Germline V gives CDR1 SGHVS, CDR2 FQNEAQ. This CDR3 is 15 amino acids long. Trimming pared 5 bases from V and 7 bases from J, leaving 18 bases between. As DNA, the CDR3 is TGTGCCAGCAGCGCTGGCCTGGGAGTCGGAAATGAGCAGTTCTTC. Translation: CASSAGLGVGNEQFF.

This chain uses TRBV19 with TRBJ2-1; maybe TRBD2 (6 bases). Germline loops: CDR1 LNHDA, CDR2 SQIVND (reference sequence). CDR3 size: 15 residues. Trimming took off 3 bases at V and 0 bases at J, with 9 bases between the two ends. The CDR3 region is CASSIDGSSYNEQFF. CDR3 coding DNA: TGTGCCAGTAGTATCGACGGGAGCTCCTACAATGAGCAGTTCTTC.

The chain recombines TRBV6-5 with TRBJ1-1; weak D call: TRBD1 (5 bases). Germline-derived CDR1 and CDR2 are MNHEY and SVGAGI. The V end was cut by 6 bases, the J end by 4 bases, with 12 bases between. The CDR3 sequence is 13 residues long. CDR3 nucleotide sequence: TGTGCCAGCAGAATAGGGGTGAGCACTGAAGCTTTCTTT. Encoded protein: CASRIGVSTEAFF.

This chain links TRBV9 with TRBJ1-1, with TRBD1 identical over 11 bases. Per germline, CDR1 SGDLS and CDR2 YYNGEE. CDR3 length equals 15 residues. After removal of 0 bases from V and 4 bases from J, the junction contained 2 bases not matched to a gene. In nucleotides, the CDR3 is TGTGCCAGCAGCGTAGTTGGGACAGGGGGCACTGAAGCTTTCTTT. Protein product: CASSVVGTGGTEAFF. Variable domain in full (rest from reference TRBV9 and TRBJ1-1): DSGVTQTPKHLITATGQRVTLRCSPRSGDLSVYWYQQSLDQGLQFLIQYYNGEERAKGNILERFSAQQFPDLHSELNLSSLELGDSALYFCASSVVGTGGTEAFFGQGTRLTVV.

This chain links TRBV5-6 with TRBJ2-1; D may be TRBD1 (6 bases). V lost 0 bases and J 8 bases, leaving 12 bases between the germline ends. This CDR3 comprises 14 residues. Germline values: CDR1 SGHDT, CDR2 YYEEEE. CDR3 DNA: TGTGCCAGCAGCTTGGGGGCAGGGGTCCATGAGCAGTTCTTC. Amino acids: CASSLGAGVHEQFF.

Concerning this clone itself: The same CDR3 is also encoded by other DNA sequences in this sample. The chain uses TRBV27 and TRBJ2-1; D gene ambiguous. The ends were cut back, 3 bases at V and 1 base at J, with 4 bases in the middle. Germline loops: CDR1 MNHEY, CDR2 SMNVEV (reference sequence). CDR3 length: 13 residues. The CDR3 coding sequence is TGTGCCAGCAGTTTGGGGTCCTACAATGAGCAGTTCTTC. It encodes CASSLGSYNEQFF.

The chain has TRBV19 and TRBJ2-5; tentatively, D is TRBD2 (7 bases). The germline V gene encodes CDR1 LNHDA and CDR2 SQIVND (reference sequence). Trimming shortened V by 3 bases and J by 2 bases, and 16 bases separated the two germline ends. This CDR3 comprises 16 residues. CDR3 loop: CASSILSEGGQETQYF. CDR3 coding DNA: TGTGCCAGTAGTATTCTTTCTGAGGGGGGGCAAGAGACCCAGTACTTC.

The chain has TRBV27 and TRBJ2-7; 8 bases are a match to TRBD1. The CDR3 consists of 14 residues. V shed 5 bases, J shed 3 bases, and the junction held 6 bases outside the gene matches. The germline V gene has CDR1 MNHEY and CDR2 SMNVEV (reference sequence). CDR3 region: CASSPWTGNYEQYF. CDR3 DNA: TGTGCCAGCAGTCCCTGGACAGGGAACTACGAGCAGTACTTC.